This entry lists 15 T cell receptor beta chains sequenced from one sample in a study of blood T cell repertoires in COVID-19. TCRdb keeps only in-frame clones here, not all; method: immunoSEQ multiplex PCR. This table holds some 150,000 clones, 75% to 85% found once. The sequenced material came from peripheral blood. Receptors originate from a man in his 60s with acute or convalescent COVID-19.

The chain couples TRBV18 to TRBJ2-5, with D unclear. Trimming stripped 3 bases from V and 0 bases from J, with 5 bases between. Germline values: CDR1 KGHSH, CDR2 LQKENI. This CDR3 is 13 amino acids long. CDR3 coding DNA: TGTGCCAGCTCACCCCCGTACCAAGAGACCCAGTACTTC. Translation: CASSPPYQETQYF.

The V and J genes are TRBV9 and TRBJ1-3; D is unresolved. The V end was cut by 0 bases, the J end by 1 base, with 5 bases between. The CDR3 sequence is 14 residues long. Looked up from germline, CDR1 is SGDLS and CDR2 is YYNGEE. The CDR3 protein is CASSVETSGNTIYF. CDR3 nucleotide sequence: TGTGCCAGCAGCGTAGAGACATCTGGAAACACCATATATTTT.

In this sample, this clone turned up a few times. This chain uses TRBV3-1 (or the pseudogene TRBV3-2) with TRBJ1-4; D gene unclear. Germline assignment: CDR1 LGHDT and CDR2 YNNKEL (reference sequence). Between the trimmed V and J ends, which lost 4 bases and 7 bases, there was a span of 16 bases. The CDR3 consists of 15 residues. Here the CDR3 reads CASSPGAAFGEKLFF. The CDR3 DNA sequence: TGTGCCAGCAGCCCCGGAGCGGCTTTCGGTGAAAAACTGTTTTTT.

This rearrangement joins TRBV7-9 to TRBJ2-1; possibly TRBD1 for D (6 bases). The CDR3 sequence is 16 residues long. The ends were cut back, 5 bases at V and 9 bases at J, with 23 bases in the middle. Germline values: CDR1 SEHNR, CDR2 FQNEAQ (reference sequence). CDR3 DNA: TGTGCCAGCAGCCCCCCGCCCAGGGGCCCTCATGGTGAGCAGTTCTTC. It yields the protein CASSPPPRGPHGEQFF. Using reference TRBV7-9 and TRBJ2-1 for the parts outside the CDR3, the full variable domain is DTGVSQNPRHKITKRGQNVTFRCDPISEHNRLYWYRQTLGQGPEFLTYFQNEAQLEKSRLLSDRFSAERPKGSFSTLEIQRTEQGDSAMYLCASSPPPRGPHGEQFFGPGTRLTVL.

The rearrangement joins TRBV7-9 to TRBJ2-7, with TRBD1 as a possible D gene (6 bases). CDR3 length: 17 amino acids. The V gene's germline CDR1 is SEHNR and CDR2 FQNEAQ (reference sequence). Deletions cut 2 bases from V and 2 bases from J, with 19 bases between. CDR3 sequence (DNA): TGTGCCAGCAGCTTATTCGTCTGGGGGCTTGGGACCTACGAGCAGTACTTC. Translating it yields CASSLFVWGLGTYEQYF.

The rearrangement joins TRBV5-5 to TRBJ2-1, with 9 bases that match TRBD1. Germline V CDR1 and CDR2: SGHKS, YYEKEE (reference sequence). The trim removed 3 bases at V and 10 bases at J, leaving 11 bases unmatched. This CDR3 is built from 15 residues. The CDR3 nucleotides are TGTGCCAGCAGCTATACCGGGACAGGGCCTAACGAGCAGTTCTTC. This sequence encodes CASSYTGTGPNEQFF.

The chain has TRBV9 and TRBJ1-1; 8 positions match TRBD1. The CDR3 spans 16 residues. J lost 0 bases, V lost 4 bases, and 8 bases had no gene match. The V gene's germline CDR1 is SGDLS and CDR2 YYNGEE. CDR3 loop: CASSPQGERMNTEAFF. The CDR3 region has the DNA TGTGCCAGCAGCCCACAGGGGGAAAGGATGAACACTGAAGCTTTCTTT.

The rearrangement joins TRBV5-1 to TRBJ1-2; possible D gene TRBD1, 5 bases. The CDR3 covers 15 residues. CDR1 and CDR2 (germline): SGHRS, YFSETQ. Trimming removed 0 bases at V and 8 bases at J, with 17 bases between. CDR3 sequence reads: CASSLAGGPGEGYTF. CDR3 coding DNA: TGCGCCAGCAGCTTGGCCGGGGGACCCGGGGAGGGCTACACCTTC.

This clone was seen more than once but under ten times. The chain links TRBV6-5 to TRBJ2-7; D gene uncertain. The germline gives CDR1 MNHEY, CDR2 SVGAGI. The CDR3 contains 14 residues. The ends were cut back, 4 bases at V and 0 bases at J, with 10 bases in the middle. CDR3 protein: CASSLKISSYEQYF. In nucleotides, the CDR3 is TGTGCCAGCAGTTTGAAAATCAGCTCCTACGAGCAGTACTTC.

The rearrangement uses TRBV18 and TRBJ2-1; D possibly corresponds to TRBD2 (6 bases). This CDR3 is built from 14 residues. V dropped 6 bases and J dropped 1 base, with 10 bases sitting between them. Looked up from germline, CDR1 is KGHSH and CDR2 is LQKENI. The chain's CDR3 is CASSRGESYNEQFF. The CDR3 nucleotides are TGTGCCAGCTCCCGCGGGGAATCCTACAATGAGCAGTTCTTC.

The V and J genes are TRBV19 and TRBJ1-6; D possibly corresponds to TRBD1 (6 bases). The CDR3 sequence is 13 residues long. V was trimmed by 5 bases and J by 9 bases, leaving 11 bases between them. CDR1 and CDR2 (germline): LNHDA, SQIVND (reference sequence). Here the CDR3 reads CASSPGERSPLHF. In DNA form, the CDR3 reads TGTGCCAGTAGTCCAGGGGAACGTTCACCCCTCCACTTT.

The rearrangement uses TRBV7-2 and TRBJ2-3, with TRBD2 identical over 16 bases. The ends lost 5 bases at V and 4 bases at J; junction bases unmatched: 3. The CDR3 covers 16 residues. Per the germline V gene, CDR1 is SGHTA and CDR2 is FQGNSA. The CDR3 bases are TGTGCCAGCAGCCTCGGGACTAGCGGGGGGGCAGATACGCAGTATTTT. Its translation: CASSLGTSGGADTQYF.

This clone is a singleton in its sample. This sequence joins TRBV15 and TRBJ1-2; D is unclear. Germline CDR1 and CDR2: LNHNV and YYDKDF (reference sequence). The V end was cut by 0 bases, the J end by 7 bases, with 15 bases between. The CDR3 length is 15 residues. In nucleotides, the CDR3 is TGTGCCACCAGCAGAGACAGAGGGAGCCTTGGTGGCTACACCTTC. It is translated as CATSRDRGSLGGYTF. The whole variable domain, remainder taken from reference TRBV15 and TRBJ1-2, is DAMVIQNPRYQVTQFGKPVTLSCSQTLNHNVMYWYQQKSSQAPKLLFHYYDKDFNNEADTPDNFQSRRPNTSFCFLDIRSPGLGDTAMYLCATSRDRGSLGGYTFGSGTRLTVV.

DNA of the CDR3: TGTGCCAGCACTTGGACAGAGTCGAACACTGAAGCTTTCTTT. Translated: CASTWTESNTEAFF. The chain couples TRBV6-1 to TRBJ1-1, with a possible D match to TRBD1 (6 bases). The CDR3 consists of 14 residues. Germline V gene lookup returns CDR1 MNHNS and CDR2 SASEGT. V lost 7 bases, J lost 1 base, and 13 bases lay in between.

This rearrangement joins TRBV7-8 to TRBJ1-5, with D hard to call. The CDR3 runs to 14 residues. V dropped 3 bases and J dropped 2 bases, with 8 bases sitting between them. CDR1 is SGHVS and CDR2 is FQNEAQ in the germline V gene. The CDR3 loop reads CASSFGVGNQPQHF. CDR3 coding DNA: TGTGCCAGCAGCTTCGGGGTCGGCAATCAGCCCCAGCATTTT.